The following is a TCR beta chain sequence with its context. In the original processing: The authors estimated nucleated cell counts from reference gene primer amplification. The data were produced by immunoSEQ multiplex PCR, yet TCRdb's version contains in-frame clones alone and is incomplete. The DNA was the basis for D and trimming; V, J and clone size are from that table. This table holds just over 250,000 clones, 88% found once. These data originate in a study of blood T cell repertoires in COVID-19. On the study more broadly: The United States, Italy and Spain supplied acute and convalescent COVID-19 samples. T cells, B-cell-depleted T cells, or PBMCs provided the cDNA or gDNA that served as material.

The CDR3 has 13 amino acids. In germline, CDR1 is MNHEY, CDR2 SVGAGI. Trimming left V 4 bases short and J 5 bases short, with 11 bases between. The TCR comes from a man aged 55 to 70 who had recovered from COVID-19. The chain couples TRBV6-5 to TRBJ2-5; weak D call: TRBD1 (6 bases). The material sequenced was peripheral blood. In nucleotides, the CDR3 is TGTGCCAGCAGTTGGACAGCTTCCGAGACCCAGTACTTC. Translation gives CASSWTASETQYF.